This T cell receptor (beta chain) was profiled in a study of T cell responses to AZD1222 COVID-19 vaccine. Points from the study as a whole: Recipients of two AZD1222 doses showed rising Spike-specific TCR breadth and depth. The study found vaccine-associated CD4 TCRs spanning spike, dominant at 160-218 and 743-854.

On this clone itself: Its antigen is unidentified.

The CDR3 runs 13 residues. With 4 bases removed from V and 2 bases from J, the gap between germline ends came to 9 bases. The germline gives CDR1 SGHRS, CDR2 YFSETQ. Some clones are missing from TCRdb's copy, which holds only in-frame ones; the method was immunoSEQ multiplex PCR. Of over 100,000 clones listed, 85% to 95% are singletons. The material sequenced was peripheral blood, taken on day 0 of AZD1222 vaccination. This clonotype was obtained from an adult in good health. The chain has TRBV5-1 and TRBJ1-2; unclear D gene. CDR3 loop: CASSVDGNYGYTF. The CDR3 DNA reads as TGCGCCAGCAGCGTGGACGGGAACTATGGCTACACCTTC.